This TCR beta chain was found in a study of early T cells in non-severe SARS-CoV-2 infection. TCRdb called the 5' RACE reads again in MiXCR, with one record for every CDR3 protein. The table has just under 85,000 distinct CDR3 sequences, roughly a tenth seen once. Trimming removed 4 bases from V and 3 bases from J, with 11 bases in between. The CDR3 has 14 residues. In germline, CDR1 is SGHRS, CDR2 YFSETQ. The table lists this clonotype with many counts. This receptor was obtained from an adult who was a healthcare worker with PCR-confirmed SARS-CoV-2 infection or an uninfected control (not recorded which). The rearrangement uses TRBV5-1 and TRBJ1-3; no reliable D call. The starting material was whole blood, obtained at baseline. CDR3 sequence (DNA): TGCGCCAGCAGCCAGTCCGAAGGTGGAAACACCATATATTTT. Amino acid sequence: CASSQSEGGNTIYF.